This is a list of T cell receptor beta chains from one sample in a study of T cell repertoires in cytomegalovirus infection. TCRdb used MiXCR to reprocess the reads, holding one entry per CDR3 protein. The sample holds about 98,000 distinct CDR3 sequences; approximately 16% are singletons and the top ten take 8%. Sample: PBMCs. These receptors were obtained from a human donor in good health (CMV status not recorded). Some clones in this sample may be carry-over from other donors' samples. The conserved cysteine and the conserved F or W are not part of the CDR3 here. Fields, in order: V gene, clone size, D gene, J gene, CDR3 protein. The D gene is left open where the match is weak. The size entry is marked missing in some rows and otherwise reads once, few, many or a size class.

TRBV5-3	.	.	TRBJ1-1	ASSDEAYTAAF
TRBV7-2	many	.	TRBJ2-5	ASSLQGRSETQY
TRBV7-2	many	.	TRBJ1-5	ASSLDLGQPQH
TRBV7-2	many	.	TRBJ2-5	ASSPQPGETQY
TRBV14	.	.	TRBJ1-1	ASSGWLNTEAF
TRBV5-8	few	.	TRBJ2-1	ASPSYPGGWWKDGAYSYNEQF
TRBV5-4	many	.	TRBJ2-5	ASSSGRRETQY
TRBV7-2	.	TRBD1	TRBJ1-5	ASSPGTGSRSQH
TRBV28	.	TRBD1	TRBJ1-1	ANRLPGTVRNTEAF
TRBV20-1	.	TRBD1	TRBJ2-7	SARSTGGVYAQY
TRBV25-1	.	TRBD1	TRBJ2-1	ASSEFPGQGAGDEQF
TRBV11-2	many	TRBD2	TRBJ2-1	ASSFQRGSYNEQF
TRBV19	few	.	TRBJ1-1	ASSILGWNTEAF
TRBV4-1	.	.	TRBJ1-2	ASSQELRRTVWGGYT
TRBV14	.	.	TRBJ2-3	ASSQSRLSDTQY